The T cell receptor beta chain described here comes from a study of cytomegalovirus exposure and HLA in healthy donors. Overall study results and limits: Reports showed the classifier diagnosing cytomegalovirus status with high specificity and sensitivity. Altogether, 150 to 200 TCR beta chains were recorded as cytomegalovirus-associated.

Looked up from germline, CDR1 is MGHRA and CDR2 is YSYEKL. The trim removed 0 bases at V and 3 bases at J, leaving 4 bases unmatched. This CDR3 has 15 amino acids. Turning to this clone: The antigen remains unidentified.

Profiled with immunoSEQ multiplex PCR; TCRdb holds only in-frame clones, not every one. The data contain a few hundred thousand clones, roughly nine tenths of them singletons. Source material: PBMCs. The sequence was collected from a man between 18 and 35 years old in good health and CMV-seropositive. The V gene is TRBV4-1, the J gene TRBJ2-7, with 8 nucleotides matching TRBD2. The CDR3: CASSQDRREGYEQYF. The CDR3 DNA is TGCGCCAGCAGCCAAGATCGCCGGGAGGGCTACGAGCAGTACTTC.